These 16 T cell receptor beta chains share one sample of origin, sequenced in a study of T cell changes during pregnancy in multiple sclerosis (dated by TCRdb to the late 2010s). Libraries were constructed by the immunoSEQ multiplex PCR assay. Entries here come from immuneACCESS through TCRdb and include only in-frame sequences with V and J called. Some clones fail to appear in such tables; in the studies checked, an unresolved V gene covers under half of the shortfall, and the cause of the remainder is unknown. The sample records approximately 100,000 clones, roughly nine tenths of which are singletons. The ten largest clones represent roughly 1.6% of the sample. Material: peripheral blood, obtained before pregnancy. The source of these receptors is a female donor with multiple sclerosis, enrolled in a pregnancy study.

V and J are TRBV5-6 and TRBJ2-1, with D possibly being TRBD2 (6 bases). Germline V gene sequence: CDR1 SGHDT, CDR2 YYEEEE. V dropped 0 bases and J dropped 9 bases, with 13 bases sitting between them. This CDR3 is 14 amino acids long. The chain's CDR3 is CASSLGSGPSEQFF. In nucleotides, the CDR3 is TGTGCCAGCAGCTTGGGTAGCGGCCCCTCTGAGCAGTTCTTC.

The J gene is TRBJ2-2, the V gene TRBV19; D is possibly TRBD2 (6 bases). CDR3 length equals 14 residues. V gave up 6 bases and J gave up 3 bases, with 11 bases separating them. Germline CDR1 reads LNHDA; CDR2 reads SQIVND (reference sequence). CDR3 sequence reads: CASRSAGYTGELFF. CDR3 coding DNA: TGTGCCAGTAGATCAGCGGGTTACACCGGGGAGCTGTTTTTT.

This rearrangement joins TRBV29-1 to TRBJ2-5; 9 nucleotides match TRBD1. The CDR3 length is 15 residues. After removal of 3 bases from V and 1 base from J, the junction contained 6 bases not matched to a gene. CDR1 and CDR2 (germline): SQVTM, ANQGSEA. The CDR3 region is CSVDWGQGLQETQYF. For the CDR3, the DNA is TGCAGCGTTGACTGGGGACAGGGCCTCCAAGAGACCCAGTACTTC.

This clone has only one observation. The chain employs TRBV2 and TRBJ1-5; D gene unclear. Per the germline V gene, CDR1 is SNHLY and CDR2 is FYNNEI. Trimming left V 0 bases short and J 0 bases short, with 12 bases between. The length of the CDR3 is 17 residues. DNA for the CDR3: TGTGCCAGCAGTGAAGCGTGGGCAGTTTATAGCAATCAGCCCCAGCATTTT. Translation: CASSEAWAVYSNQPQHF. Supplemented by reference TRBV2 and TRBJ1-5, the full variable domain reads EPEVTQTPSHQVTQMGQEVILRCVPISNHLYFYWYRQILGQKVEFLVSFYNNEISEKSEIFDDQFSVERPDGSNFTLKIRSTKLEDSAMYFCASSEAWAVYSNQPQHFGDGTRLSIL.

The J gene is TRBJ1-6, the V gene TRBV10-3; 7 positions agree with TRBD1. The CDR3 extends over 16 amino acids. Germline V CDR1 and CDR2: ENHRY, SYGVKD. J gave up 7 bases and V 6 bases, and 12 bases lay outside the gene matches. CDR3 sequence reads: CAISRGNTGSNSPLHF. The CDR3 DNA reads as TGTGCCATCAGCAGGGGGAACACGGGGTCGAATTCACCCCTCCACTTT.

The chain uses TRBV4-3 and TRBJ2-1; TRBD2 matches 12 bases. The CDR3 has 16 amino acids. The germline CDR1 and CDR2 sequences are LGHNA and YSLEER. J lost 2 bases, V lost 4 bases, and 3 bases had no gene match. CDR3 loop: CASSLLAGGTYNEQFF. The DNA for the CDR3 is TGCGCCAGCAGCCTACTAGCGGGGGGAACCTACAATGAGCAGTTCTTC.

This chain connects TRBV6-6 to TRBJ2-7; a weak D match, TRBD1 (6 bases). The CDR3 has 15 residues. Germline V gene data show CDR1 as MNHNY and CDR2 as SVGAGI (reference sequence). V was shortened by 0 bases and J by 2 bases, with 11 bases between the two germline ends. CDR3 in DNA: TGTGCCAGCAGTTACTCCGGACAGTGGACCTACGAGCAGTACTTC. This codes for CASSYSGQWTYEQYF.

The V gene is TRBV7-2, the J gene TRBJ2-3; TRBD2 matches 11 bases. In germline, CDR1 is SGHTA, CDR2 FQGNSA. Trimming cost V 5 bases and J 2 bases; bases outside gene matches: 15. The CDR3 is made up of 19 amino acids. CDR3 protein: CASSLLAGVTSKVTDTQYF. CDR3 DNA: TGTGCCAGCAGCCTACTAGCGGGAGTTACTTCGAAGGTCACAGATACGCAGTATTTT.

The V gene is TRBV4-3, the J gene TRBJ1-1; no clear D. This CDR3 spans 16 amino acids. Germline CDR1 and CDR2: LGHNA and YSLEER. Trimming cost V 2 bases and J 1 base, with 14 bases left between them. The CDR3 here is CASSQQGGSGNTEAFF. The DNA for the CDR3 is TGCGCCAGCAGCCAACAAGGAGGGTCGGGGAACACTGAAGCTTTCTTT.

This chain joins TRBV28 and TRBJ1-1; possible D gene TRBD1, 5 bases. CDR3 length: 11 residues. Between the trimmed V and J ends, which lost 8 bases and 10 bases, there was a span of 14 bases. Germline V gives CDR1 MDHEN, CDR2 SYDVKM. Here the CDR3 DNA reads TGTGCCAGCCGAGTGGGGGGGTCAGCTTTCTTT. This sequence encodes CASRVGGSAFF.

The chain combines TRBV7-3 with TRBJ2-3, with a possible D match to TRBD1 (6 bases). Germline assignment: CDR1 SGHTA and CDR2 FQGTGA. This CDR3 is built from 14 residues. Trimming removed 4 bases at V and 0 bases at J, with 8 bases between. CDR3 sequence reads: CASSSGQSTDTQYF. The CDR3 nucleotides are TGTGCCAGCAGCTCTGGACAGAGCACAGATACGCAGTATTTT.

The CDR3 nucleotides are TGTGCCAGCAGGTCAGATGACAGGGGCGAGCAGTACTTC. Protein sequence: CASRSDDRGEQYF. This chain connects TRBV5-4 to TRBJ2-7; TRBD1 matches at 8 bases. Trimming at V came to 5 bases and at J to 6 bases, leaving 7 bases not matched to a gene. The CDR3 extends over 13 amino acids. In germline, CDR1 is SGHNT, CDR2 YYREEE (reference sequence).

This rearrangement joins TRBV20-1 to TRBJ2-3; the D is unclear. CDR3 length: 11 residues. Germline V gene data show CDR1 as DFQATT and CDR2 as SNEGSKA (reference sequence). V dropped 5 bases and J dropped 2 bases, with 5 bases sitting between them. The CDR3 region is CSAPITDTQYF. In nucleotides, the CDR3 is TGCAGTGCTCCAATCACAGATACGCAGTATTTT.

This rearrangement joins TRBV6-5 to TRBJ1-1, with TRBD1 matching over 7 bases. CDR3 length: 12 amino acids. Germline V lookup: CDR1 MNHEY, CDR2 SVGAGI. Trimming cost V 5 bases and J 11 bases; bases outside gene matches: 8. The chain's CDR3 is CASSSQTGSAFF. In DNA form, the CDR3 reads TGTGCCAGCAGTAGCCAGACAGGGTCGGCTTTCTTT.

The gene calls are TRBV7-2 and TRBJ2-5; TRBD2 matches at 10 bases. The CDR3 totals 14 residues. V lost 0 bases to trimming and J lost 11 bases; unmatched junction nucleotides: 6. Germline loops: CDR1 SGHTA, CDR2 FQGNSA. The DNA of the CDR3 is TGTGCCAGCAGCTTAGCCACAGCGGGAGGGCCACAGTACTTC. Protein product: CASSLATAGGPQYF.

This chain connects TRBV7-6 to TRBJ1-1; D is ambiguous. This CDR3 has 15 amino acids. V gave up 1 base and J gave up 2 bases, with 11 bases separating them. Germline CDR1 and CDR2: SGHVS and FNYEAQ. CDR3 sequence: CASSLVAGLNTEAFF. The CDR3 nucleotides read TGTGCCAGCAGCTTAGTTGCGGGCCTCAACACTGAAGCTTTCTTT.